This TCR beta chain stems from a study of OX40 agonist ivuxolimab in advanced cancers. Notes on the study in general: Antigen targets of the expanded peripheral T cells went undetermined.

Germline CDR1 is MDHEN and CDR2 is SYDVKM. J was trimmed by 2 bases and V by 4 bases; bases with no gene match: 5. This CDR3 has 15 residues. A single count supports this clone. The target antigen is unknown. Only in-frame clones appear in the TCRdb table, and some are missing; sequencing was by immunoSEQ multiplex PCR. The sample lists 75,000 to 95,000 clones; around 89% were seen once. This TCR came from an adult with an advanced solid tumor such as melanoma, head and neck, liver or kidney cancer. V is TRBV28 and J is TRBJ1-3; 7 bases map to TRBD1. Here the sequenced sample was CD4+ or CD8+ T cells sorted from blood, taken in a trial of the OX40 agonist ivuxolimab. In nucleotides, the CDR3 is TGTGCCAGCAGTTCGATAGGGGGCCCTGGAAACACCATATATTTT. Translation gives CASSSIGGPGNTIYF. The full variable domain, completed using reference TRBV28 and TRBJ1-3, is DVKVTQSSRYLVKRTGEKVFLECVQDMDHENMFWYRQDPGLGLRLIYFSYDVKMKEKGDIPEGYSVSREKKERFSLILESASTNQTSMYLCASSSIGGPGNTIYFGEGSWLTVV.